Listed here are 32 T cell receptor beta chains from one sample, sequenced in a study of CD8+ T cells in alopecia areata. It was cDNA, reverse transcribed from extracted RNA, that served as the sequencing template. Using immunoSEQ multiplex PCR, the repertoire was profiled, and TCRdb retains in-frame clones only, with some absent. The sample contains 110,000 or so clones, around two fifths of which appear only once. The sequenced material came from CD4+ T cells sorted from blood. The receptors come from a human donor with alopecia areata.

This clone was counted only a few times. This chain links TRBV25-1 with TRBJ2-7, with no clear D. Germline V CDR1 and CDR2: MGHDK, SYGVNS. The germline V and J ends were trimmed by 3 bases and 0 bases, with 9 bases remaining between them. This CDR3 spans 14 amino acids. CDR3 residues: CASSDATSSYEQYF. The CDR3 DNA reads as TGTGCCAGCAGTGACGCGACTTCCTCCTACGAGCAGTACTTC.

This clone has just a few counts. This chain links TRBV5-1 with TRBJ1-5; TRBD1 aligns across 8 bases. Germline V CDR1 and CDR2: SGHRS, YFSETQ. The CDR3 is 15 amino acids. Trimming at V came to 4 bases and at J to 4 bases, leaving 7 bases not matched to a gene. The DNA for the CDR3 is TGCGCCAGCAGCCTACACGGGACAGGTAATCAGCCCCAGCATTTT. As protein: CASSLHGTGNQPQHF.

This clone appeared a few times. The rearrangement uses TRBV29-1 and TRBJ1-1, with D uncertain. V was trimmed by 2 bases and J by 8 bases, leaving 18 bases between them. This CDR3 contains 14 residues. CDR1 and CDR2 (germline): SQVTM, ANQGSEA. The CDR3 spells CSVEKMVLGAEAFF. CDR3 DNA sequence: TGCAGCGTTGAAAAGATGGTTCTGGGAGCCGAAGCTTTCTTT.

This clone was counted between two and nine times. V usage is TRBV7-8 and J usage is TRBJ1-2; D is uncertain. The CDR3 is 15 amino acids. Trimming removed 1 base from V and 3 bases from J, with 12 bases in between. CDR1 is SGHVS, CDR2 FQNEAQ, per germline. Written as DNA, the CDR3 is TGTGCCAGCAGCTTAGTACGGAGTGGGGACTATGGCTACACCTTC. It yields the protein CASSLVRSGDYGYTF.

This clone was detected only a few times. CDR3 loop: CSVALGASEYNEQFF. CDR3 nucleotides: TGCAGCGTTGCTCTTGGGGCTAGCGAATACAATGAGCAGTTCTTC. This rearrangement joins TRBV29-1 to TRBJ2-1; D possibly corresponds to TRBD2 (6 bases). V lost 4 bases and J lost 4, with 17 bases in between. Germline V gene sequence: CDR1 SQVTM, CDR2 ANQGSEA. This CDR3 has 15 residues.

This sequence joins TRBV7-3 and TRBJ2-5; a weak D match, TRBD2 (5 bases). The germline V gene has CDR1 SGHTA and CDR2 FQGTGA. The CDR3 is made up of 14 amino acids. V was shortened by 4 bases and J by 5 bases, with 14 bases between the two germline ends. The CDR3 DNA reads as TGTGCCAGCAGCTCAGGCCTAGCTTCCGAGACCCAGTACTTC. This gives the protein CASSSGLASETQYF.

This clone was found a few times. The gene calls are TRBV18 and TRBJ2-3, with D unresolved. V was shortened by 11 bases and J by 4 bases, with 22 bases between the two germline ends. Germline CDR1 reads KGHSH; CDR2 reads LQKENI. There are 15 residues in the CDR3. CDR3: CASSLTISTADTQYF. CDR3 coding DNA: TGTGCCTCCTCTCTTACGATATCCACGGCAGATACGCAGTATTTT.

This clone occurred a few times. This chain links TRBV7-6 with TRBJ2-3, with 10 bases aligning to TRBD2. In germline, CDR1 is SGHVS, CDR2 FNYEAQ. V lost 1 base, J lost 1 base, and 11 bases stayed unmatched. This CDR3 comprises 19 residues. CDR3: CASSLGPAGGPRGTDTQYF. The CDR3 DNA sequence: TGTGCCAGCAGCTTAGGACCAGCGGGAGGGCCTAGGGGCACAGATACGCAGTATTTT.

This clone has more than one count but fewer than ten. V usage is TRBV28 and J usage is TRBJ2-7, with a tentative D call TRBD1 (5 bases). Germline V gives CDR1 MDHEN, CDR2 SYDVKM. CDR3 length: 14 residues. Trimming pared 6 bases from V and 4 bases from J, leaving 16 bases between. The CDR3 here is CASSRVDTGYEQYF. The CDR3 DNA reads TGTGCCAGCAGCCGGGTGGACACGGGTTACGAGCAGTACTTC.

This clone has a handful of counts. The rearrangement links TRBV6-5 to TRBJ1-6, with D hard to call. The germline V gene has CDR1 MNHEY and CDR2 SVGAGI. CDR3 length equals 13 residues. The V gene lost 2 bases and the J gene lost 8 bases, with 7 bases spanning the gap. The chain's CDR3 is CASSYEMDSPLHF. CDR3 bases: TGTGCCAGCAGTTACGAGATGGATTCACCCCTCCACTTT.

V usage is TRBV11-2 and J usage is TRBJ1-1; D unresolved. The germline V and J ends were trimmed by 5 bases and 3 bases, with 19 bases remaining between them. CDR1 SGHAT and CDR2 FQNNGV come from the germline V gene. This CDR3 is 16 amino acids long. The CDR3 spells CASSLGNPSPYTEAFF. The CDR3 DNA is TGTGCCAGCAGCCTTGGGAATCCCAGCCCCTACACTGAAGCTTTCTTT.

This clone was seen only a few times. The CDR3 nucleotides read TGTGCCAGCAGCTTAGATAACGGTTCACCCCTCCACTTT. This sequence encodes CASSLDNGSPLHF. V gene TRBV7-2 combines with J gene TRBJ1-6; D call uncertain. From germline, CDR1 is SGHTA and CDR2 FQGNSA. V lost 1 base and J 9 bases, leaving 7 bases between the germline ends. There are 13 residues in the CDR3.

This rearrangement joins TRBV7-8 to TRBJ2-5; D call uncertain. Germline loops: CDR1 SGHVS, CDR2 FQNEAQ. Trimming shortened V by 1 base and J by 0 bases, and 3 bases separated the two germline ends. The CDR3 is 13 residues long. The CDR3 protein is CASSLVHQETQYF. CDR3 coding DNA: TGTGCCAGCAGCTTAGTACACCAAGAGACCCAGTACTTC. Full variable domain (outside the CDR3, taken from reference TRBV7-8 and TRBJ2-5): GAGVSQSPRYKVAKRGQDVALRCDPISGHVSLFWYQQALGQGPEFLTYFQNEAQLDKSGLPSDRFFAERPEGSVSTLKIQRTQQEDSAVYLCASSLVHQETQYFGPGTRLLVL.

This clone was seen a handful of times. The chain combines TRBV29-1 with TRBJ2-7, with D possibly being TRBD1 or TRBD2 (5 bases each). Germline V gene lookup returns CDR1 SQVTM and CDR2 ANQGSEA. Trimming left V 0 bases short and J 4 bases short, with 16 bases between. CDR3 size: 15 residues. This CDR3 is CSVEDRGGSSYEQYF. CDR3 in DNA: TGCAGCGTTGAAGATCGGGGCGGCTCCAGTTACGAGCAGTACTTC.

This chain links TRBV7-3 with TRBJ1-2; 8 bases align to TRBD1. The CDR3 is 13 amino acids. V dropped 5 bases and J dropped 4; count of bases not matched to a gene: 3. Germline assignment: CDR1 SGHTA and CDR2 FQGTGA. In DNA form, the CDR3 reads TGTGCCAGCAGCCCAGGGACAGGCTATGGCTACACCTTC. It translates to CASSPGTGYGYTF.

This clone was detected a few times. The chain recombines TRBV12-5 with TRBJ1-1; D gene unclear. Germline lookup yields CDR1 LGHNT and CDR2 FRNRAP. CDR3 size: 14 residues. V was pared by 6 bases and J by 6 bases, with 17 bases between. CDR3 amino acids: CASGSLEGIAEAFF. CDR3 sequence (DNA): TGTGCTAGTGGCTCATTGGAGGGAATCGCTGAAGCTTTCTTT.

This sequence joins TRBV29-1 and TRBJ2-7, with D possibly being TRBD1 or TRBD2 (5 bases each). V lost 2 bases to trimming and J lost 2 bases, with 13 bases between them. The length of the CDR3 is 14 residues. Germline V gene data show CDR1 as SQVTM and CDR2 as ANQGSEA. CDR3 residues: CSVEQRDGAYEQYF. The CDR3 coding sequence is TGCAGCGTTGAACAGAGGGACGGGGCCTACGAGCAGTACTTC.

The chain joins TRBV27 to TRBJ2-1; 8 positions agree with TRBD1. Germline-derived CDR1 and CDR2 are MNHEY and SMNVEV (reference sequence). With 3 bases clipped from V and 7 bases from J, the junction kept 5 bases outside the gene matches. The length of the CDR3 is 14 residues. The CDR3 protein is CASSLSGGRNEQFF. The DNA of the CDR3 is TGTGCCAGCAGTTTGTCAGGGGGCAGGAATGAGCAGTTCTTC.

The chain's CDR3 is CASSDPGTGASYEQYF. CDR3 nucleotides: TGCGCCAGCAGTGACCCCGGGACAGGGGCCTCCTACGAGCAGTACTTC. The chain links TRBV10-2 to TRBJ2-5; 10 bases agree with TRBD1. The DNA end is more similar to TRBJ2-7, so the J call may be wrong. The CDR3 consists of 16 residues. Germline lookup yields CDR1 WSHSY and CDR2 SAAADI.

The chain has TRBV5-1 and TRBJ2-3; 7 bases fit TRBD1. The CDR3 loop spans 14 amino acids. V dropped 4 bases and J dropped 5; count of bases not matched to a gene: 7. Germline CDR1 is SGHRS and CDR2 is YFSETQ. CDR3 amino acids: CASSPGQSGDTQYF. The CDR3 DNA follows: TGCGCCAGCAGCCCGGGACAGAGCGGAGATACGCAGTATTTT.

This clone came up a few times. V and J are TRBV30 and TRBJ2-1; TRBD2 might be the D (7 bases). Germline V gene sequence: CDR1 GTSNPN, CDR2 SVGIG (reference sequence). The V and J ends lost 3 bases and 5 bases respectively, with 14 bases between them. The CDR3 has 14 amino acids. The CDR3 reads CAWSRGAADNEQFF. As DNA, the CDR3 is TGTGCCTGGAGCCGGGGGGCAGCCGACAATGAGCAGTTCTTC.

The chain couples TRBV27 to TRBJ2-5, with D tentatively TRBD1 (6 bases). Looked up from germline, CDR1 is MNHEY and CDR2 is SMNVEV (reference sequence). This CDR3 is 14 amino acids long. The ends were cut back, 3 bases at V and 7 bases at J, with 15 bases in the middle. CDR3 sequence reads: CASSLATGRGTQYF. The CDR3 coding sequence is TGTGCCAGCAGTTTGGCGACAGGTCGAGGGACCCAGTACTTC.

The table lists this clone with a few counts. The CDR3 DNA reads as TGCAGCGTTGCTCAGGGCCCCTACGAGCAGTACTTC. It codes for CSVAQGPYEQYF. V is TRBV29-1 and J is TRBJ2-7, with D possibly being TRBD1 (5 bases). The V gene's germline CDR1 is SQVTM and CDR2 ANQGSEA. There are 12 residues in the CDR3. V lost 4 bases, J lost 2 bases, and 9 bases lay in between.

V and J are TRBV29-1 and TRBJ1-1, with D perhaps TRBD1 (5 bases). Germline V CDR1 and CDR2: SQVTM, ANQGSEA. Trimming took 4 bases from V and 1 from J, leaving 16 bases between them. The CDR3 consists of 15 residues. The CDR3 DNA reads as TGCAGCGTTGCCCCCCTGGGGACGTCGAACACTGAAGCTTTCTTT. It codes for CSVAPLGTSNTEAFF.

The chain joins TRBV28 to TRBJ2-7; no definite D call. The CDR3 is 11 residues long. From germline, CDR1 is MDHEN and CDR2 SYDVKM. Trimming cost V 3 bases and J 2 bases, with 2 bases left between them. The CDR3 loop reads CASSFPYEQYF. The CDR3 nucleotides are TGTGCCAGCAGTTTCCCCTACGAGCAGTACTTC.

This clone was counted between two and nine times. The gene calls are TRBV4-3 and TRBJ1-3, with D unresolved. Germline CDR1 and CDR2: LGHNA and YSLEER. Trimming removed 1 base at V and 2 bases at J, with 9 bases between. This CDR3 is 15 amino acids long. This chain's CDR3 is CASSQGGGPGNTIYF. Written as DNA, the CDR3 is TGCGCCAGCAGCCAAGGTGGAGGGCCTGGAAACACCATATATTTT.

The chain employs TRBV7-3 and TRBJ2-3; D is unclear. The ends were cut back, 2 bases at V and 6 bases at J, with 15 bases in the middle. The CDR3 is made up of 15 amino acids. The germline V gene encodes CDR1 SGHTA and CDR2 FQGTGA. CDR3 DNA sequence: TGTGCCAGCAGCTTAGGTGGGCCCGCCGGGGATACGCAGTATTTT. Its protein is CASSLGGPAGDTQYF. The whole variable domain, remainder taken from reference TRBV7-3 and TRBJ2-3, is GAGVSQTPSNKVTEKGKYVELRCDPISGHTALYWYRQSLGQGPEFLIYFQGTGAADDSGLPNDRFFAVRPEGSVSTLKIQRTERGDSAVYLCASSLGGPAGDTQYFGPGTRLTVL.

The chain couples TRBV5-4 to TRBJ2-5; possible D gene TRBD1, 5 bases. The ends were cut back, 2 bases at V and 5 bases at J, with 10 bases in the middle. Germline-derived CDR1 and CDR2 are SGHNT and YYREEE (reference sequence). The CDR3 length is 13 residues. The CDR3 sequence: CASSFDSLETQYF. The DNA of the CDR3 is TGTGCCAGCAGCTTCGACAGTCTTGAGACCCAGTACTTC. The full variable domain, rest sourced from reference TRBV5-4 and TRBJ2-5, is ETGVTQSPTHLIKTRGQQVTLRCSSQSGHNTVSWYQQALGQGPQFIFQYYREEENGRGNFPPRFSGLQFPNYSSELNVNALELDDSALYLCASSFDSLETQYFGPGTRLLVL.

V usage is TRBV11-2 and J usage is TRBJ1-1, with 11 bases that match TRBD1. Germline assignment: CDR1 SGHAT and CDR2 FQNNGV. The V segment lost 3 bases and the J segment 3 bases; nucleotides outside the gene matches: 3. The CDR3 contains 15 residues. The CDR3 loop reads CASSFGTGGDTEAFF. In nucleotides, the CDR3 is TGTGCCAGCAGCTTTGGGACAGGGGGTGACACTGAAGCTTTCTTT.

This chain connects TRBV25-1 to TRBJ2-1; D might be TRBD2 (5 bases). The CDR3 is made up of 14 amino acids. Germline CDR1 reads MGHDK; CDR2 reads SYGVNS. Trimming removed 5 bases from V and 10 bases from J, with 18 bases in between. CDR3 protein: CASSLSAGRSEQFF. The CDR3 DNA reads TGTGCCAGCAGTCTTAGCGCAGGTAGATCGGAGCAGTTCTTC.

This rearrangement joins TRBV2 to TRBJ2-1, with TRBD1 matching over 9 bases. Germline V gene sequence: CDR1 SNHLY, CDR2 FYNNEI. This CDR3 contains 16 residues. The trim removed 8 bases at V and 1 base at J, leaving 9 bases unmatched. CDR3 bases: TGTGCCAGCTCCGGGACAGGGAAGGAATCCTACAATGAGCAGTTCTTC. It encodes CASSGTGKESYNEQFF.

This chain links TRBV7-2 with TRBJ1-5, with TRBD1 matching over 9 bases. Trimming took 4 bases from V and 7 from J; bases not matched to a gene: 8. Looked up from germline, CDR1 is SGHTA and CDR2 is FQGNSA. The CDR3 has 15 amino acids. The CDR3: CASSSSGQGRQPQHF. The CDR3 nucleotides read TGTGCCAGCAGCTCCAGCGGACAGGGGAGACAGCCCCAGCATTTT.